This entry concerns a single T cell receptor (beta chain). Its cognate antigen is unknown. The germline gives CDR1 SGHVS, CDR2 FNYEAQ. The ends lost 2 bases at V and 5 bases at J; junction bases unmatched: 9. This CDR3 has 16 residues. Measured with immunoSEQ multiplex PCR; TCRdb has only the in-frame clones, and not every one. The sample shows roughly 250,000 clones, around nine tenths of them seen only once. This entry is derived from a study of cytomegalovirus exposure and HLA in healthy donors. Study-level points and caveats: First-cohort TCR clusters were later found to tend to co-occur in the 90 to 150 validation repertoires.

Sequencing was done on a sample of PBMCs. This clonotype was sampled from a man between 18 and 29 years old in good health and CMV-seronegative. This chain joins TRBV7-6 and TRBJ2-5; 9 bases map to TRBD2. As DNA, the CDR3 is TGTGCCAGCAGCTTATATATGGGTCTAGCGGGGGAGACCCAGTACTTC. Protein product: CASSLYMGLAGETQYF.